This entry is about one T cell receptor (beta chain). The sample's treatment: oral pan-JAK inhibitor, 5-10 mg twice daily. RNA extraction was followed by reverse transcription into cDNA, which acted as the sequencing template. Profiled with immunoSEQ multiplex PCR; TCRdb holds only in-frame clones, not every one. Counted here are about 210,000 clones, approximately 67% occurring once; the ten biggest clones make up about 1.2%. The data originate from a study of CD8+ T cells in alopecia areata. Study-wide context: Treated individuals took tofacitinib by mouth, 5 to 10 mg twice daily.

In germline, CDR1 is SGHTA, CDR2 FQGNSA. The V and J ends lost 6 bases and 2 bases respectively, with 13 bases between them. The CDR3 contains 15 residues. Source: CD4+ T cells sorted from blood, taken between weeks 43 and 45, from a patient treated with tofacitinib. This clonotype originated in a human donor with alopecia areata. The chain combines TRBV7-2 with TRBJ2-2, with a weak D call TRBD1 (5 bases). CDR3 sequence reads: CASSRGHVNTGELFF. The CDR3 bases are TGTGCCAGCAGTAGAGGACACGTAAACACCGGGGAGCTGTTTTTT.